Listed below are T cell receptor beta chains from one sample, sequenced in a study of blood T cell repertoires in COVID-19. Produced via immunoSEQ multiplex PCR; TCRdb's table is partial and in-frame only. The table includes some 290,000 clones, approximately 90% detected once. Sequences were obtained from peripheral blood. These receptors came from a woman aged 45-60 years who had recovered from COVID-19. Each CDR3 is given with its conserved first and last residue. A D gene is named only where the DNA matches it firmly. Only some rows state a clone size, as once, few, many or a class for expanded clones.

d_call,v_call,clone_size,j_call,cdr3_nt,cdr3_aa
-,TRBV30,-,TRBJ1-1,TGTGCCTGGAGTATTCAAGGCGGGAACACTGAAGCTTTCTTT,CAWSIQGGNTEAFF
-,TRBV28,once,TRBJ2-5,TGTGCCAGCAGCTCGGGGGGGACAGCACAAGAGACCCAGTACTTC,CASSSGGTAQETQYF
TRBD1,TRBV18,-,TRBJ2-6,TGTGCCAGCTCACCAGTCTTAACGCCGGGACAGAAAAGCTCTGGGGCCAACGTCCTGACTTTC,CASSPVLTPGQKSSGANVLTF
TRBD2,TRBV19,-,TRBJ2-6,TGTGCCAGTAGTTCCCCTAGCGGGGCTGGGGCCAACGTCCTGACTTTC,CASSSPSGAGANVLTF
-,TRBV5-1,-,TRBJ2-1,TGCGCCAGCAGCTTGGGCGGGACAGATTACAATGAGCAGTTCTTC,CASSLGGTDYNEQFF
-,TRBV24-1,-,TRBJ2-1,TGTGCCACCAGTGATGGCAGGGAATCGGTAAGGGATGAGCAGTTCTTC,CATSDGRESVRDEQFF
TRBD2,TRBV7-8,-,TRBJ2-1,TGTGCCAGCAGCTTACTTAGCGGGAGTAACCATGAGCAGTTCTTC,CASSLLSGSNHEQFF
TRBD1,TRBV19,-,TRBJ2-5,TGTGCCAGTAGTAGTGGACAGGGCTGGGGGGAGACCCAGTACTTC,CASSSGQGWGETQYF
-,TRBV7-2,-,TRBJ2-4,TGTGCCAGCAGCTTAAGGTACCGAGGGGCCAAAAACATTCAGTACTTC,CASSLRYRGAKNIQYF
TRBD2,TRBV7-2,-,TRBJ2-5,TGTGCCAGCAGCTTAGAGGCAGGGCCTCGGGCGGGGGCCCAGTACTTC,CASSLEAGPRAGAQYF
-,TRBV11-2,-,TRBJ2-5,TGTGCCAGCAGCTTAGGGGCGCGACAAGAGACCCAGTACTTC,CASSLGARQETQYF
-,TRBV24-1,-,TRBJ1-2,TGTGCCACCAGTGATTCTCCCGGGACTGATTCTTTTAACTATGGCTACACCTTC,CATSDSPGTDSFNYGYTF
TRBD2,TRBV30,few,TRBJ2-1,TGTGCCTGGAGTGGCCCTAGCGGGAGGGCCGGGAATGAGCAGTTCTTC,CAWSGPSGRAGNEQFF
-,TRBV2,-,TRBJ2-5,TGTGCCAGCAGGGCGACTGAGTACCAAGAGACCCAGTACTTC,CASRATEYQETQYF
TRBD1,TRBV3-1/TRBV3-2,once,TRBJ2-7,TGTGCCAGCAGCCAAAAAGAACAGGGGGGCTACGAGCAGTACTTC,CASSQKEQGGYEQYF
TRBD2,TRBV9,-,TRBJ2-1,TGTGCCAGCAGCGAGGAGGGGACTAGTACCAATGAGCAGTTCTTC,CASSEEGTSTNEQFF
TRBD2,TRBV15,once,TRBJ2-7,TGTGCCACCAGCAGGGCGCCGGGACTAGCGTACGAGCAGTACTTC,CATSRAPGLAYEQYF
-,TRBV7-9,-,TRBJ2-5,TGTGCCAGCAGCGTTCCCAGGGGTCTGGAGACCCAGTACTTC,CASSVPRGLETQYF
-,TRBV4-3,-,TRBJ2-5,TGCGCCAGCAGCCAAGAGATATCGGGTAGCGGAGTGCAAGAGACCCAGTACTTC,CASSQEISGSGVQETQYF
-,TRBV5-1,-,TRBJ2-1,TGCGCCAGCAGCTTGACACTAAGCGGATACAATGAGCAGTTCTTC,CASSLTLSGYNEQFF
-,TRBV9,-,TRBJ2-5,TGTGCCAGCAGCGTATCAGAAGAGACCCAGTACTTC,CASSVSEETQYF